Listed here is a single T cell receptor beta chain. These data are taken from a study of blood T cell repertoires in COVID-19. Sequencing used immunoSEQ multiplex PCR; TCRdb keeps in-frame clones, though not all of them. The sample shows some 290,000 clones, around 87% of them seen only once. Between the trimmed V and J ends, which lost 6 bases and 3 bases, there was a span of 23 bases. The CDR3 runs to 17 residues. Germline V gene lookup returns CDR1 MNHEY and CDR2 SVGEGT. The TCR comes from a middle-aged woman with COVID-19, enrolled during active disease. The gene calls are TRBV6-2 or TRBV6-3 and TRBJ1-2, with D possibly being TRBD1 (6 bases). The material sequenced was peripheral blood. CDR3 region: CASRPIGRQDGDYGYTF. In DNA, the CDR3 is TGTGCCAGCAGACCTATCGGTAGACAGGATGGTGACTATGGCTACACCTTC.